The sequence of this T cell receptor beta chain was determined in a study of blood T cell repertoires in COVID-19. At the level of the study: T cells, B-cell-depleted T cells, or PBMCs provided the cDNA or gDNA that served as material.

Per the original data handling: Amplification of reference gene primers was used by the study to estimate nucleated cell counts. Sequencing was performed with immunoSEQ multiplex PCR; in TCRdb, only in-frame clones are kept and a portion is missing. The V and J calls and clone size are taken from that table; D and trimming were inferred from the DNA. The data hold roughly 24,000 clones, with about four fifths observed a single time. CDR3 size: 13 residues. Germline V gene sequence: CDR1 LGHNA, CDR2 YSLEER. The V and J ends lost 2 bases and 5 bases, in that order; junction bases with no gene match: 2.

The rearrangement links TRBV4-3 to TRBJ1-1; 7 bases agree with TRBD1. The origin of this receptor is a man older than 75 with active or convalescent COVID-19. The material sequenced was peripheral blood. CDR3 bases: TGCGCCAGCAGCCAAAGCAGGGGGACTGAAGCTTTCTTT. This encodes CASSQSRGTEAFF.